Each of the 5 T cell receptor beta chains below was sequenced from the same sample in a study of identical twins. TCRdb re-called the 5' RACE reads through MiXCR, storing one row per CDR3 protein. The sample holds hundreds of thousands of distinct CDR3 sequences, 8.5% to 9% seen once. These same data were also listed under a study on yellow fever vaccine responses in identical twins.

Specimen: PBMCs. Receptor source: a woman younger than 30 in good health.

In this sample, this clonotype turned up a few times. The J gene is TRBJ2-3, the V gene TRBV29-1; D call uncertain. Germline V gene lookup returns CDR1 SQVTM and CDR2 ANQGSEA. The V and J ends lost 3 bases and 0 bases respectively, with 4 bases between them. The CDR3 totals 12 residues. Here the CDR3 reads CSVDPSTDTQYF. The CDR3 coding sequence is TGCAGCGTTGACCCTAGCACAGATACGCAGTATTTT.

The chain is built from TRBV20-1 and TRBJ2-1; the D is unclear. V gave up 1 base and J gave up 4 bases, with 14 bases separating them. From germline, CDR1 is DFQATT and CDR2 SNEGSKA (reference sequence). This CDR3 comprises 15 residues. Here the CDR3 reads CSARGWVSVYNEQFF. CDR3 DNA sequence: TGCAGTGCTAGAGGATGGGTCTCCGTTTACAATGAGCAGTTCTTC.

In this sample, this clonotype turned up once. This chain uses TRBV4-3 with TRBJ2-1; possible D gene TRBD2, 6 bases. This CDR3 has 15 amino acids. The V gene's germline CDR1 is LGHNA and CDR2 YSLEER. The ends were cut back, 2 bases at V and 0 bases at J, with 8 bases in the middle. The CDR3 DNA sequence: TGCGCCAGCAGCCAATACGGGAGCTCCTACAATGAGCAGTTCTTC. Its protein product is CASSQYGSSYNEQFF.

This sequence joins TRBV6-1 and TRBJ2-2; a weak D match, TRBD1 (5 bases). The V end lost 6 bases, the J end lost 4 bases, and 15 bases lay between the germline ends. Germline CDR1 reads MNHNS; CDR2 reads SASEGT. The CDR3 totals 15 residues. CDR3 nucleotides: TGTGCCAGCAGACCCGTAGGGGTCGGCACCGGGGAGCTGTTTTTT. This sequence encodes CASRPVGVGTGELFF.

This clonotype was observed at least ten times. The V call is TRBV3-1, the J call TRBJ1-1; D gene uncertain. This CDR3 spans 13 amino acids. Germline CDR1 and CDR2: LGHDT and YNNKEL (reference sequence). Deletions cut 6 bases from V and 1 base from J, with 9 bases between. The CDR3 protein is CASSVQRNTEAFF. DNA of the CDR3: TGTGCCAGCAGTGTACAGAGGAACACTGAAGCTTTCTTT.